This T cell receptor (beta chain) was captured by sequencing in a study of blood T cell repertoires in COVID-19 (TCRdb year 2020). As for the study more broadly: Samples covering the acute and convalescent phases of COVID-19 were provided by collaborators in the United States, Italy and Spain. The prospective study material was composed of cDNA or gDNA derived from T cells, B-cell-depleted T cells, or PBMCs. Subjects who had been exposed to COVID-19, were actively infected with it, or had recovered from it provided the deeply sampled blood TCRbeta repertoires that made up the dataset. The repertoires were made available in a free public database intended to serve as a resource for research on the immune response to SARS-CoV-2. The samples were drawn from the first 160 participants of the ongoing ImmuneRACE study and from some 1,300 subjects provided by 6 global collaborators. Nearly every sample came with metadata listing a de-identified subject ID, COVID-19 status, age in years and sex. Where HLA class I and class II types were available, the types were taken from metadata supplied by the sample provider, not from assay-based typing.

In the prospective study, participants were roughly 18 to 100 years old, resided in about two dozen geographic areas of the United States, and were enrolled through a virtual design. Cohort assignment in the prospective study relied on participant-reported clinical history from a screening survey and a study questionnaire. In the prospective study, mobile phlebotomists collected whole blood, serum and a nasopharyngeal or oropharyngeal swab from each participant. Over a roughly 2-month period, participants in the prospective study had the option of providing additional blood draws and questionnaires. Before DNA extraction, blood samples from the prospective study were shipped at room temperature or frozen. From its cysteine to its phenylalanine, the CDR3 spans 16 amino acids. Only CDR3 DNA is held: 48 bases, read in frame from base 1. The CDR1 and CDR2 encoded by the germline V gene (reference sequence) are DFQATT and SNEGSKA. Here V drops 3 bases and J drops 1 base, and the junction holds 4 bases not matched to any gene.

TCRbeta CDR3 regions were amplified from genomic DNA by means of the immunoSEQ Assay, a bias-controlled multiplex PCR. Per the authors' processing: Within the assay, amplification of reference gene primers was used to estimate how many nucleated cells each sample contained. To quantify the absolute abundance of each unique TCRbeta CDR3 rearrangement, sequence reads were collapsed and filtered. For each sample, productive Simpson clonality was calculated as the square root of Simpson's diversity index over productive rearrangements. Not all clones reach the TCRdb copy of this immuneACCESS table, which keeps in-frame sequences only. Checked studies attribute under half of the gap to unresolved V genes and leave the rest unexplained. D and trimming come from the DNA, and the V and J calls and clone size come from that table. The sample has roughly 68,000 clones on record, about four fifths of them singletons. Of the sample, less than 4.5% falls within the top ten clones.

Broader findings and caveats from the paper: The amount of clinical and demographic metadata varied by source and participant and was provided uncurated.

As regards this clone: The antigen it binds to is not known. No per-base quality is available; no much larger clone lies one base away.

Recombination joined TRBV20-1 with TRBJ2-5, with 14 bases in between that match TRBD2. The sample comprised PBMCs or T cells enriched from blood (not recorded which). The source is a woman aged 40 to 50 with acute COVID-19. The DNA is as follows: TGCAGTGCTAGTCGACTAGCGGGAGGGCCCCAAGAGACCCAGTACTTC. This yields the protein CSASRLAGGPQETQYF.